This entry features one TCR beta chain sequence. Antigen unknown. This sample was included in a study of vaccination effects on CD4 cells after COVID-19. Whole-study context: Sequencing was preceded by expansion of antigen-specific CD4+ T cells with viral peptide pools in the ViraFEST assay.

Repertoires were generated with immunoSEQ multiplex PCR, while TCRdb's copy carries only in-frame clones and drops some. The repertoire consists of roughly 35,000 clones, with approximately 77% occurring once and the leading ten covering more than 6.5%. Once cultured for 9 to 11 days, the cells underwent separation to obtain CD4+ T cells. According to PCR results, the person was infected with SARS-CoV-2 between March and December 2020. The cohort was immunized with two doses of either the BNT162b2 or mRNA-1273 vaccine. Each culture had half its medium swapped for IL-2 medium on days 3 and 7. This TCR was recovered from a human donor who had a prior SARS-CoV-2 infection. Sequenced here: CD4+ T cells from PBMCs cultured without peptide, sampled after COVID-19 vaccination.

CDR3 in DNA: TGTGCCTGGGAGGGACTAGCGGGCGGGAGGATCTACGAGCAGTACTTC. The encoded protein is CAWEGLAGGRIYEQYF. This chain connects TRBV30 to TRBJ2-7; 12 bases map to TRBD2. The junction had 11 bases not matched to a gene; V was cut back by 5 bases and J by 3 bases. Germline CDR1 GTSNPN, CDR2 SVGIG (reference sequence). The CDR3 is 16 residues long.